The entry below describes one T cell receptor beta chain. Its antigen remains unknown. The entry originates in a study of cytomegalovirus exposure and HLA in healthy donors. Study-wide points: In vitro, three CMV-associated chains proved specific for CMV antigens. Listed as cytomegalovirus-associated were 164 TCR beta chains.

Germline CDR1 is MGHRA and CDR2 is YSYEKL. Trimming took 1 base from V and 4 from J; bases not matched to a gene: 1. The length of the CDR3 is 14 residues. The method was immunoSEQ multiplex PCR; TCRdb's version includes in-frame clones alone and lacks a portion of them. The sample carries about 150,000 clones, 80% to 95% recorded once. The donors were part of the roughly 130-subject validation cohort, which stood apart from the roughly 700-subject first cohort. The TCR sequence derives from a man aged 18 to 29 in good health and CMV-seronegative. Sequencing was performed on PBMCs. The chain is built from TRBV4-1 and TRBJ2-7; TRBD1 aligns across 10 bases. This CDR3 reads CASSQADRGYEQYF. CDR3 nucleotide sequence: TGCGCCAGCAGCCAAGCGGACAGGGGGTACGAGCAGTACTTC.